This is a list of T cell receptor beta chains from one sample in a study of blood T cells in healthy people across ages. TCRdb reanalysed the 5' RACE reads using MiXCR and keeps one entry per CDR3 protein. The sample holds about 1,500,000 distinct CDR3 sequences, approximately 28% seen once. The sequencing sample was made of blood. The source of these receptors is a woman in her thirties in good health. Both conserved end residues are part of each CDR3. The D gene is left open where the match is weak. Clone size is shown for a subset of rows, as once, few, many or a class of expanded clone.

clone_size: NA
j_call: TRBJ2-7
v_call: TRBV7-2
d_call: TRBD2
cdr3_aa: CASSQLGGRGLYEQYF
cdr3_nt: TGTGCCAGCAGCCAACTAGGCGGGAGGGGGCTCTACGAGCAGTACTTC

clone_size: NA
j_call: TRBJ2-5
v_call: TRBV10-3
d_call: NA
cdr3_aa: CAISESTEETQYF
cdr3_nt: TGTGCCATCAGTGAGTCGACGGAGGAGACCCAGTACTTC

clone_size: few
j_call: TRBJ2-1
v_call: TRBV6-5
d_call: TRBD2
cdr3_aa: CASRDSGRNNNEQFF
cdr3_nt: TGTGCCAGCAGAGATAGCGGGAGAAACAACAATGAGCAGTTCTTC

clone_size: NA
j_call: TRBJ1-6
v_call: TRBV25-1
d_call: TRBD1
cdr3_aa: CASRRGQGLSPLHF
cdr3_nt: TGTGCCAGCAGGAGGGGACAGGGACTTTCACCCCTCCACTTT

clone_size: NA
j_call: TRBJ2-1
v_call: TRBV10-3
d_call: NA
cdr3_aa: CAISELHNEQFF
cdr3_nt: TGTGCCATCAGTGAGCTGCACAATGAGCAGTTCTTC

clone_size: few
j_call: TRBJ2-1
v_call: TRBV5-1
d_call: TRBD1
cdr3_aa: CASSLAQGATNEQFF
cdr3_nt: TGCGCCAGCAGCTTGGCACAGGGGGCGACCAATGAGCAGTTCTTC

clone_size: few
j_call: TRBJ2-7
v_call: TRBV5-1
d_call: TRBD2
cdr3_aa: CASSHDASGRRYEQYF
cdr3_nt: TGCGCCAGCAGCCATGACGCTAGCGGGAGACGATACGAGCAGTACTTC

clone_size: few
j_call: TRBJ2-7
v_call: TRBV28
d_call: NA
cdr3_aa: CASSLTGSSSCEQYF
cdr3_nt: TGTGCCAGCAGTCTAACTGGGTCTAGCTCCTGCGAGCAGTACTTC

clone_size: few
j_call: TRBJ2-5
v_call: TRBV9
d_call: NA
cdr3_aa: CASSGDPLEGTQYF
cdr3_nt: TGTGCCAGCAGTGGGGACCCTTTAGAAGGGACCCAGTACTTC

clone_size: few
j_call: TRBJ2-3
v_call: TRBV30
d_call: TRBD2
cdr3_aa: CAWSVETSATDTQYF
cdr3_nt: TGTGCCTGGAGTGTAGAGACTAGCGCCACAGATACGCAGTATTTT

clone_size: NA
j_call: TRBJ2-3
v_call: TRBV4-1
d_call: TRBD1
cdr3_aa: CASMVSGTGSPDTQYF
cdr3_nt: TGCGCCAGTATGGTATCTGGGACAGGGTCTCCAGATACGCAGTATTTT

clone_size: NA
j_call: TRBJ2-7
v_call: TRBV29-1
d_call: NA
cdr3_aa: CSVLGAGHEQYF
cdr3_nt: TGCAGCGTTTTGGGAGCAGGGCACGAGCAGTACTTC

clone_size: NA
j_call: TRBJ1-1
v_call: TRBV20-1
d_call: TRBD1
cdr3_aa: CSASYRGVNTEAFF
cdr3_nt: TGCAGTGCTAGTTACAGGGGTGTGAACACTGAAGCTTTCTTT

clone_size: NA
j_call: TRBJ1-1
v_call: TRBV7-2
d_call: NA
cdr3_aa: CASSHDRLTEAFF
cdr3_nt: TGTGCCAGCAGCCACGACAGGCTCACCGAAGCTTTCTTT

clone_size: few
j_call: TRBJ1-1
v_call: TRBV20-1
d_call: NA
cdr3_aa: CSASRAGNEAFF
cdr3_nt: TGCAGTGCTAGTCGAGCCGGGAATGAAGCTTTCTTT